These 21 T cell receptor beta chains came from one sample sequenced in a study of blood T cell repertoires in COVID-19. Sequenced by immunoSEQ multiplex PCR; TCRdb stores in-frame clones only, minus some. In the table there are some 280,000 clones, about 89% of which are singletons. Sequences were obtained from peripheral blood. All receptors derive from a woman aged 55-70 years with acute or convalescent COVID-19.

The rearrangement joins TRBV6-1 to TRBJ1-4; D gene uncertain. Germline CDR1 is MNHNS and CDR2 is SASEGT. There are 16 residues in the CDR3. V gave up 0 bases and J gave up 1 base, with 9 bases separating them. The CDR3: CASSEARRKTNEKLFF. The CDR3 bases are TGTGCCAGCAGTGAAGCGCGGCGAAAAACTAATGAAAAACTGTTTTTT.

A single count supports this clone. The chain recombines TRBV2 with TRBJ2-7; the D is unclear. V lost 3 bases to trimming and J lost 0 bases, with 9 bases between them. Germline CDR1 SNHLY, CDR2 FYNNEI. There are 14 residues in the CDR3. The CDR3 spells CASSETGSSYEQYF. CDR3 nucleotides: TGTGCCAGCAGTGAGACTGGAAGCTCCTACGAGCAGTACTTC.

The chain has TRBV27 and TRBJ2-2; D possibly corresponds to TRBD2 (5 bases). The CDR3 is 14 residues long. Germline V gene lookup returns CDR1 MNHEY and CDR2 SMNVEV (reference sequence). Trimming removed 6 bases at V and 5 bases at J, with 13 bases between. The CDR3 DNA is TGTGCCAGCAGCCCTCGCGGGCCAACCGGGGAGCTGTTTTTT. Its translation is CASSPRGPTGELFF.

The CDR3 protein is CASSVGGQGAYEQYF. CDR3 coding DNA: TGTGCCAGCAGCGTAGGTGGCCAGGGGGCCTACGAGCAGTACTTC. J is TRBJ2-7 and V is TRBV9; 7 nucleotides agree with TRBD1. J was trimmed by 2 bases and V by 0 bases; bases with no gene match: 5. Looked up from germline, CDR1 is SGDLS and CDR2 is YYNGEE. The CDR3 runs 15 residues. The variable domain in full, completed from reference TRBV9 and TRBJ2-7, reads DSGVTQTPKHLITATGQRVTLRCSPRSGDLSVYWYQQSLDQGLQFLIQYYNGEERAKGNILERFSAQQFPDLHSELNLSSLELGDSALYFCASSVGGQGAYEQYFGPGTRLTVT.

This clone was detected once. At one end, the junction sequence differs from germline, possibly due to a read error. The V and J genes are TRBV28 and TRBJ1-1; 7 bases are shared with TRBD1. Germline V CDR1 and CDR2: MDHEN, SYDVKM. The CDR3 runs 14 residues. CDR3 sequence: CASSPFWQGDPPIF. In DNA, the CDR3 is TGTGCCAGCAGTCCTTTCTGGCAGGGGGACCCCCCTATCTTT.

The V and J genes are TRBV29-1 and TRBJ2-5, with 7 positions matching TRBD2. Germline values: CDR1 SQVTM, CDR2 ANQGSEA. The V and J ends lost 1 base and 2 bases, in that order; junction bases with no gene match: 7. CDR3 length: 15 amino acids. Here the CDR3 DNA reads TGCAGCGTTGAAGGGCGGGGGAGAGAACAAGAGACCCAGTACTTC. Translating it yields CSVEGRGREQETQYF.

The CDR3 loop reads CASSQDRARVNQPQHF. Written as DNA, the CDR3 is TGCGCCAGCAGCCAAGATCGAGCGAGGGTCAATCAGCCCCAGCATTTT. This chain links TRBV4-3 with TRBJ1-5; D is undetermined. The germline CDR1 and CDR2 sequences are LGHNA and YSLEER. The CDR3 is 16 residues long. With 0 bases removed from V and 3 bases from J, the gap between germline ends came to 12 bases.

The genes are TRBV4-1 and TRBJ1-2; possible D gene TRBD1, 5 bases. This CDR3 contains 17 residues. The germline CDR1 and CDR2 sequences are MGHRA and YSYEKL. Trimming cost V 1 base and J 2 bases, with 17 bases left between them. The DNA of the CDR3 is TGCGCCAGCAGCCAAGGCAGGGCTCTGTCTATAAACTATGGCTACACCTTC. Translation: CASSQGRALSINYGYTF.

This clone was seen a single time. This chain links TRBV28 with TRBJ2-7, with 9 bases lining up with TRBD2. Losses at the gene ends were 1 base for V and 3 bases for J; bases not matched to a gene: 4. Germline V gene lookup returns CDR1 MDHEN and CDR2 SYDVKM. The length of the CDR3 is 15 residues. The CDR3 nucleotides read TGTGCCAGCAGTTTATTAGGGACTAGCCGCTACGAGCAGTACTTC. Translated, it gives CASSLLGTSRYEQYF. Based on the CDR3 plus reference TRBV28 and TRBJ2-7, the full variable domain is DVKVTQSSRYLVKRTGEKVFLECVQDMDHENMFWYRQDPGLGLRLIYFSYDVKMKEKGDIPEGYSVSREKKERFSLILESASTNQTSMYLCASSLLGTSRYEQYFGPGTRLTVT.

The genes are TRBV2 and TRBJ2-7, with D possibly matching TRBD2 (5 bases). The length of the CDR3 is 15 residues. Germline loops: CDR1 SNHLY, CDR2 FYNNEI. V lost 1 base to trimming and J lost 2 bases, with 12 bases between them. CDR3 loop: CASSEGPGSPYEQYF. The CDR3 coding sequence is TGTGCCAGCAGTGAAGGCCCGGGGTCACCCTACGAGCAGTACTTC.

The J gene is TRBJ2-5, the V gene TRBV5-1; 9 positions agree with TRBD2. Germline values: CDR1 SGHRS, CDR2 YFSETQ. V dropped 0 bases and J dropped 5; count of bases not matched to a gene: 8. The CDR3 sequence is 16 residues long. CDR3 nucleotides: TGCGCCAGCAGCTTGGTGGGGACTAGCAATCGGGAGACCCAGTACTTC. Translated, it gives CASSLVGTSNRETQYF.

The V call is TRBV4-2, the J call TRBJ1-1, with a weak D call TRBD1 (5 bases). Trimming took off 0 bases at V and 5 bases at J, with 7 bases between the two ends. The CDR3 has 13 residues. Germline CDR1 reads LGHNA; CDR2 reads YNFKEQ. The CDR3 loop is CASSQDGATEAFF. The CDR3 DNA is TGTGCCAGCAGCCAAGATGGGGCGACTGAAGCTTTCTTT.

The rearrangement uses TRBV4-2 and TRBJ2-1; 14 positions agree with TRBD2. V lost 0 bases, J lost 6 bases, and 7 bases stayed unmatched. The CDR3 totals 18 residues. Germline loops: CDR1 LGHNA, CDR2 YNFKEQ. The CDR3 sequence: CASSQDWGTSGRSNEQFF. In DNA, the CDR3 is TGTGCCAGCAGCCAAGATTGGGGGACTAGCGGGAGATCCAATGAGCAGTTCTTC.

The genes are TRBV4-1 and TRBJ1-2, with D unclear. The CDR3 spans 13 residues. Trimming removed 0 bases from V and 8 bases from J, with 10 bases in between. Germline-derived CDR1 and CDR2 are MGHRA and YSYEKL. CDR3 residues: CASSQEWGGGYTF. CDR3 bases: TGCGCCAGCAGCCAAGAATGGGGAGGCGGCTACACCTTC.

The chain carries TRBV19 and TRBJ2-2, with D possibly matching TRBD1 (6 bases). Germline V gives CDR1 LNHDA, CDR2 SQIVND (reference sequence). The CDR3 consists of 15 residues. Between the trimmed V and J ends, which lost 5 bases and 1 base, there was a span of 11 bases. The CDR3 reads CASSGLGGNTGELFF. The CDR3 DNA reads TGTGCCAGTAGTGGGTTAGGGGGGAACACCGGGGAGCTGTTTTTT.

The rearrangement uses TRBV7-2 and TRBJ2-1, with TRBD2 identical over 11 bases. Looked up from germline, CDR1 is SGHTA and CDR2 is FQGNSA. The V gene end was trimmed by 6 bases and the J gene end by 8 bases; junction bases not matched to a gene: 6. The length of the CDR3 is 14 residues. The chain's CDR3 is CASSRLAGRDEQFF. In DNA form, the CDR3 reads TGTGCCAGCAGTAGACTAGCGGGGAGGGATGAGCAGTTCTTC.

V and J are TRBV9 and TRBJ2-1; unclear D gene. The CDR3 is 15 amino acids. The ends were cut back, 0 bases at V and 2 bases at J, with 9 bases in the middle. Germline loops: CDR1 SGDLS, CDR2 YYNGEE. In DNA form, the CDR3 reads TGTGCCAGCAGCGTAGGTGGTGGGCCCTACAATGAGCAGTTCTTC. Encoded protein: CASSVGGGPYNEQFF.

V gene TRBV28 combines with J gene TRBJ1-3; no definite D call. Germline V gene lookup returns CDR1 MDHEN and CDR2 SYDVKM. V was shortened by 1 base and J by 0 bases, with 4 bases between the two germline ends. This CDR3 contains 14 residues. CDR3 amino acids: CASSLSFSGNTIYF. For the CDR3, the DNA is TGTGCCAGCAGTTTATCCTTCTCTGGAAACACCATATATTTT.

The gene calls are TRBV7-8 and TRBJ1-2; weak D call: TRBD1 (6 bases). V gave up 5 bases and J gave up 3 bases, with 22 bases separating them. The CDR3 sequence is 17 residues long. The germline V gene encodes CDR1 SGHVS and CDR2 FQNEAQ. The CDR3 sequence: CASSPHPPYRQDYGYTF. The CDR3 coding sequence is TGTGCCAGCAGCCCCCACCCCCCATATCGACAGGACTATGGCTACACCTTC. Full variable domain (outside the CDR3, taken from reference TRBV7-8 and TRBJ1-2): GAGVSQSPRYKVAKRGQDVALRCDPISGHVSLFWYQQALGQGPEFLTYFQNEAQLDKSGLPSDRFFAERPEGSVSTLKIQRTQQEDSAVYLCASSPHPPYRQDYGYTFGSGTRLTVV.

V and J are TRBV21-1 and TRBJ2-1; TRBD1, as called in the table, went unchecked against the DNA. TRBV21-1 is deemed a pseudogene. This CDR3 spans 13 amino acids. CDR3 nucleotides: TGTGCCAGCGGGACAGGGGCTTTCAATGAGCAGTTCTTC. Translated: CASGTGAFNEQFF.

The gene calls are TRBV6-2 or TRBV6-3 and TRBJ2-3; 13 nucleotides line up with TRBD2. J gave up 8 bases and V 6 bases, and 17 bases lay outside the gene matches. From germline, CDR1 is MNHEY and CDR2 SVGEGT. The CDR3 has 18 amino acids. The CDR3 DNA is TGTGCCAGCAGCCAGACTAGCGGGGGGACCTCCTTAAGGACTACGCAGTATTTT. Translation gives CASSQTSGGTSLRTTQYF.